This T cell receptor (beta chain) originates from a study of T cell responses to AZD1222 COVID-19 vaccine. General study points: Epitopes outside B.1.351 and B.1.1.7 mutated regions reportedly drew nearly half of spike TCRs. Spike-spanning, vaccine-associated CD4 TCRs were dominant at 160-218 and 743-854.

Germline CDR1 is LNHDA and CDR2 is SQIVND (reference sequence). CDR3 length: 14 residues. The V and J ends lost 5 bases and 0 bases respectively, with 10 bases between them. Note on this clone: Its antigen remains unknown.

Measured with immunoSEQ multiplex PCR; TCRdb has only the in-frame clones, and not every one. The table includes approximately 100,000 clones, around 94% detected once. The receptor was isolated from an adult in good health. The chain uses TRBV19 and TRBJ1-1; D is unresolved. The specimen was peripheral blood, collected on day 0 of AZD1222 vaccination. The CDR3 DNA reads TGTGCCAGTAGTTTGCTGAAAATGAACACTGAAGCTTTCTTT. Amino acid sequence: CASSLLKMNTEAFF. Looking up the rest from reference TRBV19 and TRBJ1-1 gives the full variable domain: DGGITQSPKYLFRKEGQNVTLSCEQNLNHDAMYWYRQDPGQGLRLIYYSQIVNDFQKGDIAEGYSVSREKKESFPLTVTSAQKNPTAFYLCASSLLKMNTEAFFGQGTRLTVV.